This T cell receptor (beta chain) was found in a study of blood T cells in healthy people across ages. Peripheral blood, roughly 11 milliliters per donor, was collected. In the case of this clonotype: Its antigen is as yet unknown.

Trimming left V 1 base short and J 11 bases short, with 12 bases between. In germline, CDR1 is MNHNS, CDR2 SASEGT. The CDR3 runs 13 residues. A second about 6 to 11 cycle PCR used barcoded and J-beta primers. TCRdb fed the 5' RACE reads into MiXCR, producing one record per CDR3 protein. This table holds around 1.5 million distinct CDR3 sequences, roughly 40% found once. Findings and limits, study-wide: Naive T cell percentage and TCR beta diversity correlated strongly. Diversity was higher, and naive CD4+ cells more numerous, in long-lived donors than in aged donors.

The V and J genes are TRBV6-1 and TRBJ1-3; D gene ambiguous. This sequence was found in a woman aged 18 to 35 in good health. Sequenced: blood. The chain's CDR3 is CASSEGQPFAIYF. For the CDR3, the DNA is TGTGCCAGCAGTGAAGGGCAGCCTTTTGCCATATATTTT.